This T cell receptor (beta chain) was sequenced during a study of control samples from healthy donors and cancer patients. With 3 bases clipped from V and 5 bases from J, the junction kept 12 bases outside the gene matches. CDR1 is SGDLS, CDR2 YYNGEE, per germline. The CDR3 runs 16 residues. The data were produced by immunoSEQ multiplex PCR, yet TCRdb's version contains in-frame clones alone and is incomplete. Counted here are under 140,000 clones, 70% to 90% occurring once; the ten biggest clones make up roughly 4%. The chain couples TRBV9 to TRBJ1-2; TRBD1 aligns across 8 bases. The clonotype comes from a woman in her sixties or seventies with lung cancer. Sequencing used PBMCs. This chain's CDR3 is CASSASAADRVYGYTF. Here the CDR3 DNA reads TGTGCCAGCAGCGCATCCGCGGCGGACAGGGTATATGGCTACACCTTC.